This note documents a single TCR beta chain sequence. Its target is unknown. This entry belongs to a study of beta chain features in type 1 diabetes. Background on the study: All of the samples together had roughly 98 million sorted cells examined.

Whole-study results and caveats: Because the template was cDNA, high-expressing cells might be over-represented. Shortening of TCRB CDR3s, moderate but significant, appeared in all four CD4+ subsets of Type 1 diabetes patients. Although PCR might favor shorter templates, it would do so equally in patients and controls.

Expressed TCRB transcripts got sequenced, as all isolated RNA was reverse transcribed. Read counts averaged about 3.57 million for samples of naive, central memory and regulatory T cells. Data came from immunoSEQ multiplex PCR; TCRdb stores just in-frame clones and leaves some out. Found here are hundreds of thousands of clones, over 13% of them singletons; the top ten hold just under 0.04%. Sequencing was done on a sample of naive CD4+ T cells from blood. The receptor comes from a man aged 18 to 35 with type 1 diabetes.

CDR3 loop: CASSLASGVSYNEQFF. The CDR3 region has the DNA TGTGCCAGCAGCTTGGCTAGCGGGGTTTCCTACAATGAGCAGTTCTTC. The chain joins TRBV7-2 to TRBJ2-1; TRBD2 matches at 9 bases. With V trimmed by 3 bases and J by 1 base, 4 bases remained unmatched. Germline-derived CDR1 and CDR2 are SGHTA and FQGNSA. The CDR3 runs to 16 residues.